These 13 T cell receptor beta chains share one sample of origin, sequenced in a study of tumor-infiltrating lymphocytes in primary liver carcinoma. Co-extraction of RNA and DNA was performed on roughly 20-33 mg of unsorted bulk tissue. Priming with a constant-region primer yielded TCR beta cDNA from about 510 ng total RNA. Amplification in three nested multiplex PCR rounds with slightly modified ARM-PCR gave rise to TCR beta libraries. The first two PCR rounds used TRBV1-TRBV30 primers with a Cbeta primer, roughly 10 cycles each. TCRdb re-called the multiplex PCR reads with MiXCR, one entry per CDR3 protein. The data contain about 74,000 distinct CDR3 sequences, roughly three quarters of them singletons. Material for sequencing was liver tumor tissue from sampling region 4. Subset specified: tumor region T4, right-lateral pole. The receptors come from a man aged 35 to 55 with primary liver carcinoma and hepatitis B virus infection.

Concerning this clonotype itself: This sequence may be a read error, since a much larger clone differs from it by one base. The CDR3 here is CASSFMTVVNQPQHF. The CDR3 bases are TGTGCCAGTAGTTTTATGACAGTGGTAAATCAGCCCCAGCATTTT. The chain has TRBV19 and TRBJ1-5, with TRBD1 as a possible D gene (5 bases). V lost 5 bases, J lost 4 bases, and 15 bases lay in between. Germline V lookup: CDR1 LNHDA, CDR2 SQIVND (reference sequence). This CDR3 is 15 amino acids long.

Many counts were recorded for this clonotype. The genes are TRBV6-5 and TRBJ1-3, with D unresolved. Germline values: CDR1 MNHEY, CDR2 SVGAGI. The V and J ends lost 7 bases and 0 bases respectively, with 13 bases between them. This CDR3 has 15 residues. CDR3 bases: TGTGCCAGCACCTACGCGGCACCCTCTGGAAACACCATATATTTT. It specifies CASTYAAPSGNTIYF.

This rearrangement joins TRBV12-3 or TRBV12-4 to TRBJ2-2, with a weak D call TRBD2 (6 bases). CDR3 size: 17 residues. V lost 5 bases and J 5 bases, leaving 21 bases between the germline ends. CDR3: CASSPLARAAGTGELFF. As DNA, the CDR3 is TGTGCCAGCAGTCCTCTAGCAAGAGCGGCGGGAACCGGGGAGCTGTTTTTT.

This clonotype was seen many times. Here the CDR3 reads CAKKSRDSYTEAFF. In DNA, the CDR3 is TGTGCTAAGAAGTCCCGGGACAGCTACACTGAAGCTTTCTTT. The chain uses TRBV30 and TRBJ1-1; 7 bases match TRBD1. The CDR3 length is 14 residues. Germline V CDR1 and CDR2: GTSNPN, SVGIG (reference sequence).

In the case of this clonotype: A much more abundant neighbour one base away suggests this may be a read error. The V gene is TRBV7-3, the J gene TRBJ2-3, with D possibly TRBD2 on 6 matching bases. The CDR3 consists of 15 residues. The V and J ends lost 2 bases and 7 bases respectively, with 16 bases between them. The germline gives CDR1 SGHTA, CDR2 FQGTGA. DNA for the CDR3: TGTGCCAGCAGCTTATTTATGGGAGGTTCATATACGCAGTATTTT. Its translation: CASSLFMGGSYTQYF.

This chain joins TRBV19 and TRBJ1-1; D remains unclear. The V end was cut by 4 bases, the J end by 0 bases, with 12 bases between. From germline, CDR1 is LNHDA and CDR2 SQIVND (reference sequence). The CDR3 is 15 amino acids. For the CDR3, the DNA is TGTGCCAGTAGTAAAGACCGGGTGGTGAACACTGAAGCTTTCTTT. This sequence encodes CASSKDRVVNTEAFF.

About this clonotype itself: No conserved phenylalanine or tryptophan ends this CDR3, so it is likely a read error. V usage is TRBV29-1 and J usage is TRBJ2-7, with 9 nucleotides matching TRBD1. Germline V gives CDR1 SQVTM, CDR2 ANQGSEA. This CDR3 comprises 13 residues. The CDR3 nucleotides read TGCAGTGGCGGGACAGGGAACTCCCACGAGCAGTACTCC. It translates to CSGGTGNSHEQYS.

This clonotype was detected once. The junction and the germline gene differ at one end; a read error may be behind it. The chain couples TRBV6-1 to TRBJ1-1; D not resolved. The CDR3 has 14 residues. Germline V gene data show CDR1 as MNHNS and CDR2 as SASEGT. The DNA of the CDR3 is TGTGTCAGCAGTGCCACCTGTTTCCAGACTGAAGCTTTCTTT. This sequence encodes CVSSATCFQTEAFF.

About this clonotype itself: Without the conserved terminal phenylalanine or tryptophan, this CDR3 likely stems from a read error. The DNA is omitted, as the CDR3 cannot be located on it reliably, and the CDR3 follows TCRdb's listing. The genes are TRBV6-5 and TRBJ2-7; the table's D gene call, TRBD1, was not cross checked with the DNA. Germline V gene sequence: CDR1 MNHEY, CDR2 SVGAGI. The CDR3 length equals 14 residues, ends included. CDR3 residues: CASSSTDRGYEQYS.

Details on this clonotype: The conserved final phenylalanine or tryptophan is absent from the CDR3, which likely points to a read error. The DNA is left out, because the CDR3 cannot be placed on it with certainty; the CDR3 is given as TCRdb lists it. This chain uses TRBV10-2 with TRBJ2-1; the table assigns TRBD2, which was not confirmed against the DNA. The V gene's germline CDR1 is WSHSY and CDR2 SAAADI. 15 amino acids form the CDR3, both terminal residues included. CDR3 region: CASTIAGGGLNEQSI.

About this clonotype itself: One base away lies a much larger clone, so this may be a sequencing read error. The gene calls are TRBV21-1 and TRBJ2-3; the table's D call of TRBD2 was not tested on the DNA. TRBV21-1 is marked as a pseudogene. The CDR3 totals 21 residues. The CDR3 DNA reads TGTGCCAGCAGCAACATCGGGTCAGACACCGGGACTAGCGGTTCCGCAGATACGCAGTATTTT. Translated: CASSNIGSDTGTSGSADTQYF.

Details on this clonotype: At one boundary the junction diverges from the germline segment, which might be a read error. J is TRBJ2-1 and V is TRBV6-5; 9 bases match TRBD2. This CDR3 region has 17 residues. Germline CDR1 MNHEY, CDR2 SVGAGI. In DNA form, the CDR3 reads TGTGCCAGCAGCTACTCATCTAGCGGGACCTCCTACAATGGGCAGTTCTTC. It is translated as CASSYSSSGTSYNGQFF.

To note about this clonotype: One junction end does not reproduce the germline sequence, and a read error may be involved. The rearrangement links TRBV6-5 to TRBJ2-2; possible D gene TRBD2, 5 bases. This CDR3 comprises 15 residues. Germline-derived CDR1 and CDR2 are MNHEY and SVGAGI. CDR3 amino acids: CASSYAVGSTGELFF. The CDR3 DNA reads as TGTGCCAGCAGTTACGCAGTGGGCAGCACCGGGGAGCTATTTTTT.